A selection of T cell receptor beta chains follows, all from one sample in a study of T cell changes during pregnancy in multiple sclerosis. Clones were sequenced by immunoSEQ multiplex PCR, and TCRdb holds only the in-frame ones, with some missing. Counted here are 58,000 or so clones, about 85% occurring once; the ten biggest clones make up about 0.38%. The source was CD4+ T cells from peripheral blood mononuclear cells, collected in the third trimester of pregnancy. The receptor set was obtained from a female donor with multiple sclerosis, enrolled in a pregnancy study. Each CDR3 is given without its conserved first and last residue. D genes are given only for firm matches. Clone size appears in some rows only: once, few, many, or a class for an expanded clone.

clone_size	d_call	v_call	j_call	cdr3_aa
few	.	TRBV30	TRBJ1-1	AVPGGNTEAF
.	TRBD2	TRBV30	TRBJ2-7	AWSVRGAYEQY
.	.	TRBV7-2	TRBJ1-2	ASSPGTNYGYT
.	TRBD2	TRBV30	TRBJ2-1	AWSVQRRLAGGTWGEQF
.	.	TRBV2	TRBJ1-6	ASSESQAPLH
once	TRBD1	TRBV19	TRBJ2-3	ASSTTGSIDTQY
few	.	TRBV19	TRBJ2-2	ASSIDNGQGSLNTGELF
.	TRBD1	TRBV15	TRBJ2-2	ATSRGEGQTNTGELF
.	.	TRBV2	TRBJ2-1	ASTGTLNEQF
.	.	TRBV11-3	TRBJ2-2	ASSRDTGELF
.	TRBD1	TRBV6-5	TRBJ1-2	ASRYDTGGNYGYT
.	.	TRBV6-5	TRBJ1-1	ASRDLGSGITEAF
.	.	TRBV12-5	TRBJ1-2	ASGSRSIDGYT
.	.	TRBV7-9	TRBJ2-5	ASSASWETQY
.	.	TRBV18	TRBJ1-3	ASSPAPSSGNTIY
.	.	TRBV7-9	TRBJ2-1	ASSPTLQPYNEQF
once	TRBD2	TRBV18	TRBJ2-7	ASSPGLAGEEIYEQY
.	TRBD2	TRBV7-9	TRBJ2-1	ASSFLSGRTNEQF
.	TRBD1	TRBV4-2	TRBJ1-2	ASSRVEDRGFGYGYT
few	.	TRBV10-1	TRBJ1-1	ASSEFQGRNTEAF
few	.	TRBV7-3	TRBJ1-1	ASSPIGGNTEAF
.	TRBD1	TRBV2	TRBJ2-3	ASSSQGAVGDTQY
once	TRBD2	TRBV18	TRBJ2-3	ASSPPTGTSVFRSQY
once	TRBD2	TRBV7-9	TRBJ2-3	ASSSGASGGATRTDTQY
.	.	TRBV7-9	TRBJ2-7	ASSLVRRGTVYYEQY
.	.	TRBV4-2	TRBJ1-4	ASSQRDATNEKLF
.	TRBD1	TRBV19	TRBJ1-1	ASRRPGGHEAF